This TCR beta chain was identified during a study of OX40 agonist ivuxolimab in advanced cancers. This clone showed up just once. Antigen unknown. The table came from immunoSEQ multiplex PCR; TCRdb's copy has only in-frame clones and leaves some out. The sample records approximately 33,000 clones, approximately 90% being singletons. The CDR3 consists of 14 residues. Trimming removed 4 bases from V and 7 bases from J, with 12 bases in between. Germline CDR1 is SGHNT and CDR2 is YYREEE (reference sequence). Overall study results and limits: Within 6 weeks, CD4+ and CD8+ blood T cells expanded clonally at 0.1 to 3.0 mg/kg. More expanded clones were seen, on average, in CD8+ T cells than in CD4+.

V usage is TRBV5-4 and J usage is TRBJ1-6, with D possibly being TRBD1 (5 bases). The sequences come from CD4+ or CD8+ T cells sorted from blood, collected in a trial of the OX40 agonist ivuxolimab. This TCR derives from an adult with an advanced solid tumor such as melanoma, head and neck, liver or kidney cancer. The CDR3 is CASSLEQGNSPLHF. The CDR3 nucleotides read TGTGCCAGCAGCCTCGAGCAGGGAAATTCACCCCTCCACTTT.